Only a few counts were recorded for the clone carrying this T cell receptor beta chain. Its antigen is undetermined. The data were taken from a study of T cells after yellow fever vaccination. General study findings and limits: After the booster, about 95% of CD4 and 75% to 90% of CD8 primary-response clones were re-detected. Abundant clonotypes from the bulk population could contaminate FACS-sorted repertoires.

TCRdb ran MiXCR on the 5' RACE reads and lists one entry per CDR3 protein. The data show 620,000 or so distinct CDR3 sequences, with around an eighth seen just once and about 15% held by the top ten. The sequenced sample was PBMCs, obtained on the day of the yellow fever booster vaccination. The clonotype originates from a man younger than 45 who received the YFV17D yellow fever vaccine.

The DNA for the CDR3 is TGCAGTGCCCAGAGGGTAAACCAAGAGACCCAGTACTTC. Translating gives CSAQRVNQETQYF. The chain uses TRBV20-1 and TRBJ2-5; possibly TRBD2 for D (5 bases). The V end lost 6 bases, the J end lost 0 bases, and 11 bases lay between the germline ends. CDR3 length: 13 amino acids. Germline V CDR1 and CDR2: DFQATT, SNEGSKA (reference sequence).